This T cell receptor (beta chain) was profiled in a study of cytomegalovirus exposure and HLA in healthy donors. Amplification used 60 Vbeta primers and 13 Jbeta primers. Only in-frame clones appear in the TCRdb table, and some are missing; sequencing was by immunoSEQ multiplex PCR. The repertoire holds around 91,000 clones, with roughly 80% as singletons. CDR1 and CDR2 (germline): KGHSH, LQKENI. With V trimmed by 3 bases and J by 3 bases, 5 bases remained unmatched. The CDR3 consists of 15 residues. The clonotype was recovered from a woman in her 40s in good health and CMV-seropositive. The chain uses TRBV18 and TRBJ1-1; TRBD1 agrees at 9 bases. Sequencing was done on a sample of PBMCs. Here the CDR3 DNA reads TGTGCCAGCTCACCCACAGGGGGCGCGGACACTGAAGCTTTCTTT. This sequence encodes CASSPTGGADTEAFF.